The source of this TCR beta chain is a study of blood T cell repertoires in COVID-19. TCRdb's copy holds only in-frame clones and misses some; the assay was immunoSEQ multiplex PCR. The table lists approximately 220,000 clones, more than 65% of them singletons, with approximately 7.2% in the top ten. CDR1 and CDR2 from the germline V gene are SGHNT and YYREEE (reference sequence). This CDR3 has 13 residues. Between the trimmed V and J ends, which lost 4 bases and 0 bases, there was a span of 7 bases. This rearrangement joins TRBV5-4 to TRBJ1-2, with no clear D. This clonotype was obtained from a woman of 80 years or more with acute or convalescent COVID-19. Sequencing was performed on peripheral blood. For the CDR3, the DNA is TGTGCCAGCAGCCCGGACTCTAACTATGGCTACACCTTC. This translates into CASSPDSNYGYTF.